These 10 T cell receptor beta chains originate from one sample sequenced in a study of naive and memory T cell subsets. The beta constant-region primer was an equimolar mix of two oligonucleotides covering TRBC1 and TRBC2. From the UMI-ligation and nested PCR reads, TCRdb called clonotypes with MiXCR, one entry per CDR3 protein. The data contain about 90,000 distinct CDR3 sequences, roughly 7% of them singletons. The specimen was central memory CD4+ T cells from blood. Receptors were obtained from a human donor in good health.

This clonotype was detected many times. The rearrangement uses TRBV12-3 or TRBV12-4 and TRBJ2-7; D unclear. V was clipped by 3 bases and J by 1 base, with 13 bases between them. There are 15 residues in the CDR3. CDR3 sequence: CASSFGPEHSYEQYF. CDR3 nucleotides: TGTGCCAGCAGTTTCGGGCCCGAGCATTCCTACGAGCAGTACTTC.

The V and J genes are TRBV5-1 and TRBJ2-7; 10 nucleotides agree with TRBD2. Trimming cost V 3 bases and J 2 bases; bases outside gene matches: 8. The CDR3 extends over 16 amino acids. Germline assignment: CDR1 SGHRS and CDR2 YFSETQ. CDR3 DNA sequence: TGCGCCAGCAGCTCCTCCGGAGCGGGGGGGACCTACGAGCAGTACTTC. It is translated as CASSSSGAGGTYEQYF.

This clonotype has more than one count but fewer than ten. The rearrangement joins TRBV20-1 to TRBJ1-2; 11 bases align to TRBD1. After removal of 3 bases from V and 4 bases from J, the junction contained 7 bases not matched to a gene. The CDR3 sequence is 15 residues long. In germline, CDR1 is DFQATT, CDR2 SNEGSKA (reference sequence). CDR3 in amino acids: CSASVGTGGSYGYTF. The CDR3 region has the DNA TGCAGTGCTAGTGTGGGGACAGGGGGATCCTATGGCTACACCTTC.

Only a few counts were recorded for this clonotype. A read error is possible here, since a much larger clone lies one base away. The chain couples TRBV27 to TRBJ1-1; weak D call: TRBD1 (5 bases). Trimming shortened V by 5 bases and J by 0 bases, and 7 bases separated the two germline ends. The length of the CDR3 is 13 residues. Germline lookup yields CDR1 MNHEY and CDR2 SMNVEV (reference sequence). CDR3 DNA sequence: TGTGCCAGCAGTAAACAGGTGAACACTGAAGCTTTCTTT. As protein: CASSKQVNTEAFF.

The sample holds many counts of this clonotype. Here the CDR3 reads CASSLGQGNNSPLHF. CDR3 DNA sequence: TGTGCCAGCAGCTTAGGACAGGGCAATAATTCACCCCTCCACTTT. The genes are TRBV7-2 and TRBJ1-6; TRBD1 matches 7 bases. V lost 1 base to trimming and J lost 5 bases; unmatched junction nucleotides: 2. Germline V gives CDR1 SGHTA, CDR2 FQGNSA. The CDR3 spans 15 residues.

The sample holds many counts of this clonotype. This chain joins TRBV29-1 and TRBJ2-7; D gene uncertain. The CDR3 has 13 amino acids. The germline V gene encodes CDR1 SQVTM and CDR2 ANQGSEA. V lost 6 bases and J 0 bases, leaving 12 bases between the germline ends. DNA for the CDR3: TGCAGCGTCATGACCGAGAACTCCTACGAGCAGTACTTC. Translation gives CSVMTENSYEQYF.

This clonotype was counted at least ten times. The V and J genes are TRBV5-5 and TRBJ2-5; perhaps TRBD1 as D (5 bases). The CDR3 length is 15 residues. The germline V gene encodes CDR1 SGHKS and CDR2 YYEKEE (reference sequence). Trimming stripped 0 bases from V and 5 bases from J, with 14 bases between. Here the CDR3 DNA reads TGTGCCAGCAGCTTGGCACGGGTTTCAGGGGAGACCCAGTACTTC. Its protein is CASSLARVSGETQYF.

This clonotype occurred many times. The rearrangement joins TRBV14 to TRBJ2-5, with a weak D call TRBD2 (6 bases). V lost 6 bases and J lost 4, with 21 bases in between. The CDR3 runs 16 residues. From germline, CDR1 is SGHDN and CDR2 FVKESK. CDR3 in amino acids: CASRRSGQGGGETQYF. The CDR3, as DNA: TGTGCCAGCAGACGCTCTGGGCAGGGAGGCGGAGAGACCCAGTACTTC.

This clonotype appeared many times. The genes are TRBV7-2 and TRBJ2-2; no reliable D call. Trimming left V 4 bases short and J 0 bases short, with 6 bases between. This CDR3 spans 14 amino acids. The V gene's germline CDR1 is SGHTA and CDR2 FQGNSA. The CDR3 nucleotides are TGTGCCAGCAGCTCTGGGGCGAACACCGGGGAGCTGTTTTTT. This encodes CASSSGANTGELFF.

The chain employs TRBV4-3 and TRBJ1-6; 8 bases line up with TRBD1. Germline trimming cut 0 bases from V and 7 bases from J; bases unmatched to any gene: 11. The CDR3 is 18 residues long. Germline V CDR1 and CDR2: LGHNA, YSLEER. The CDR3 coding sequence is TGCGCCAGCAGCCAAGACGGGCAACAGGGGGTAAAGAATTCACCCCTCCACTTT. Amino acid sequence: CASSQDGQQGVKNSPLHF.